The sequence of this T cell receptor beta chain was determined in a study of blood T cell repertoires in COVID-19. Study-wide background: Both acute and convalescent COVID-19 samples were obtained from the United States, Italy and Spain. T cells, B-cell-depleted T cells, or PBMCs supplied cDNA or gDNA.

Authors' analysis steps: Reference gene primers were amplified, and this amplification served to estimate nucleated cell counts. The method was immunoSEQ multiplex PCR; TCRdb's version includes in-frame clones alone and lacks a portion of them. V and J calls and clone size are given by that table; D and trimming were obtained from the DNA. The sample contains fewer than 200,000 clones, 80% of which appear only once. V dropped 5 bases and J dropped 6; count of bases not matched to a gene: 6. Germline lookup yields CDR1 LGHDT and CDR2 YNNKEL (reference sequence). The CDR3 consists of 14 residues. V and J are TRBV3-1 (or the pseudogene TRBV3-2) and TRBJ1-1; 10 bases are a match to TRBD1. The sequenced material came from peripheral blood. This receptor was obtained from a man between 60 and 70 years old with acute or convalescent COVID-19. The CDR3 sequence: CASSETGGRAEAFF. In DNA form, the CDR3 reads TGTGCCAGCAGCGAGACAGGGGGCCGGGCTGAAGCTTTCTTT.